Following are 11 T cell receptor beta chains from one sample sequenced in a study of OX40 agonist ivuxolimab in advanced cancers. The assay was immunoSEQ multiplex PCR, and TCRdb's table has in-frame clones only and misses some. The profile covers 43,000 or so clones, with nearly 90% appearing a single time and roughly 14% taken by the ten largest. The sample in question was CD4+ or CD8+ T cells sorted from blood, obtained in a trial of the OX40 agonist ivuxolimab. The receptors shown here come from an adult with an advanced solid tumor such as melanoma, head and neck, liver or kidney cancer.

The CDR3 bases are TGTGCCAGCAGCTTGGTCCTAGCGGGCCCGGAGCTGTTTTTT. Translation: CASSLVLAGPELFF. This chain links TRBV5-4 with TRBJ2-2; 8 nucleotides line up with TRBD2. Germline CDR1 is SGHNT and CDR2 is YYREEE (reference sequence). The CDR3 has 14 residues. V dropped 0 bases and J dropped 10; count of bases not matched to a gene: 5.

The rearrangement joins TRBV18 to TRBJ2-1; TRBD2 matches at 7 bases. From germline, CDR1 is KGHSH and CDR2 LQKENI. This CDR3 has 14 residues. Trimming removed 4 bases from V and 9 bases from J; junction bases left unmatched: 9. In nucleotides, the CDR3 is TGTGCCAGCTCACACCGGACTAGGCTCGGTGAGCAGTTCTTC. This translates into CASSHRTRLGEQFF. Complete variable domain (other parts from reference TRBV18 and TRBJ2-1): NAGVMQNPRHLVRRRGQEARLRCSPMKGHSHVYWYRQLPEEGLKFMVYLQKENIIDESGMPKERFSAEFPKEGPSILRIQQVVRGDSAAYFCASSHRTRLGEQFFGPGTRLTVL.

This clone is a singleton in its sample. The chain employs TRBV7-3 and TRBJ1-1; D uncertain. The length of the CDR3 is 13 residues. Germline CDR1 reads SGHTA; CDR2 reads FQGTGA. The V end lost 5 bases, the J end lost 1 base, and 8 bases lay between the germline ends. CDR3 loop: CASSPYTNTEAFF. The CDR3, as DNA: TGTGCCAGCAGCCCTTATACGAACACTGAAGCTTTCTTT.

The rearrangement links TRBV9 to TRBJ1-1; 7 positions match TRBD1. This CDR3 is 13 amino acids long. Losses at the gene ends were 3 bases for V and 6 bases for J; bases not matched to a gene: 5. CDR1 is SGDLS and CDR2 is YYNGEE in the germline V gene. CDR3 sequence (DNA): TGTGCCAGCAGCGCTTTAACAGGGGCTGAAGCTTTCTTT. This sequence encodes CASSALTGAEAFF.

The chain is built from TRBV2 and TRBJ1-4; no firm D call. The germline V gene encodes CDR1 SNHLY and CDR2 FYNNEI. V was trimmed by 6 bases and J by 5 bases, leaving 19 bases between them. The CDR3 has 16 amino acids. The CDR3 DNA reads as TGTGCCAGCAGGAAAACGAGAGGGAACAAGAATGAAAAACTGTTTTTT. It is translated as CASRKTRGNKNEKLFF. Together with reference TRBV2 and TRBJ1-4, the CDR3 gives the full variable domain: EPEVTQTPSHQVTQMGQEVILRCVPISNHLYFYWYRQILGQKVEFLVSFYNNEISEKSEIFDDQFSVERPDGSNFTLKIRSTKLEDSAMYFCASRKTRGNKNEKLFFGSGTQLSVL.

This sequence joins TRBV2 and TRBJ1-2; D possibly corresponds to TRBD1 (5 bases). This CDR3 comprises 14 residues. Germline-derived CDR1 and CDR2 are SNHLY and FYNNEI. V was clipped by 2 bases and J by 2 bases, with 9 bases between them. Written as DNA, the CDR3 is TGTGCCAGCAGTGAACAGGGAGTCAACTATGGCTACACCTTC. It translates to CASSEQGVNYGYTF. Complete variable domain (other parts from reference TRBV2 and TRBJ1-2): EPEVTQTPSHQVTQMGQEVILRCVPISNHLYFYWYRQILGQKVEFLVSFYNNEISEKSEIFDDQFSVERPDGSNFTLKIRSTKLEDSAMYFCASSEQGVNYGYTFGSGTRLTVV.

V gene TRBV7-9 combines with J gene TRBJ2-5, with a possible D match to TRBD2 (5 bases). Trimming removed 5 bases at V and 7 bases at J, with 17 bases between. Germline CDR1 and CDR2: SEHNR and FQNEAQ (reference sequence). The CDR3 is 14 residues long. The CDR3 loop is CASSTGIGSWTQYF. CDR3 coding DNA: TGTGCCAGCAGCACTGGGATAGGGAGCTGGACCCAGTACTTC. The entire variable domain, with the rest obtained from reference TRBV7-9 and TRBJ2-5, is as follows: DTGVSQNPRHKITKRGQNVTFRCDPISEHNRLYWYRQTLGQGPEFLTYFQNEAQLEKSRLLSDRFSAERPKGSFSTLEIQRTEQGDSAMYLCASSTGIGSWTQYFGPGTRLLVL.

The rearrangement joins TRBV7-3 to TRBJ2-2; TRBD1 matches 8 bases. With V trimmed by 6 bases and J by 7 bases, 16 bases remained unmatched. The CDR3 is 17 residues long. Germline CDR1 and CDR2: SGHTA and FQGTGA. CDR3 sequence reads: CASSLLQARTGSGELFF. DNA of the CDR3: TGTGCCAGCAGTCTCCTCCAAGCTAGGACAGGGAGCGGGGAGCTGTTTTTT.

The chain couples TRBV6-6 to TRBJ2-1, with D tentatively TRBD2 (6 bases). The CDR3 consists of 16 residues. The germline V gene has CDR1 MNHNY and CDR2 SVGAGI (reference sequence). V dropped 4 bases and J dropped 7 bases, with 20 bases sitting between them. The CDR3 DNA is TGTGCCAGCAGTTGGGACTCCGGAGGGGTTGGGAATGAGCAGTTCTTC. The encoded protein is CASSWDSGGVGNEQFF.

This rearrangement joins TRBV14 to TRBJ2-5; unclear D gene. Trimming cost V 6 bases and J 4 bases, with 12 bases left between them. The CDR3 loop spans 13 amino acids. The germline gives CDR1 SGHDN, CDR2 FVKESK. CDR3 sequence (DNA): TGTGCCAGCAGTAAAGGATTAGGAGAGACCCAGTACTTC. It translates to CASSKGLGETQYF.

V is TRBV6-5 and J is TRBJ1-1, with D unclear. V lost 4 bases, J lost 4 bases, and 4 bases lay in between. The CDR3 consists of 11 residues. Per the germline V gene, CDR1 is MNHEY and CDR2 is SVGAGI. The CDR3 DNA is TGTGCCAGCAGTTCCCCCACTGAAGCTTTCTTT. Its protein product is CASSSPTEAFF.